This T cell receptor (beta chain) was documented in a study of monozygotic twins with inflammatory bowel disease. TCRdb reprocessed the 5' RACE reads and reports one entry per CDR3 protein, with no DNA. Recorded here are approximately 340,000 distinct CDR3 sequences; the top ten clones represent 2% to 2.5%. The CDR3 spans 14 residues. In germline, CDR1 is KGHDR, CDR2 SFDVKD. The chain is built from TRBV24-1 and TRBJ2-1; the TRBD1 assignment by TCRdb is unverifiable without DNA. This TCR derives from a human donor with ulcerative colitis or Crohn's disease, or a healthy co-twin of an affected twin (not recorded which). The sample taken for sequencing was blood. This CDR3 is CATSDRGTVNEQFF.